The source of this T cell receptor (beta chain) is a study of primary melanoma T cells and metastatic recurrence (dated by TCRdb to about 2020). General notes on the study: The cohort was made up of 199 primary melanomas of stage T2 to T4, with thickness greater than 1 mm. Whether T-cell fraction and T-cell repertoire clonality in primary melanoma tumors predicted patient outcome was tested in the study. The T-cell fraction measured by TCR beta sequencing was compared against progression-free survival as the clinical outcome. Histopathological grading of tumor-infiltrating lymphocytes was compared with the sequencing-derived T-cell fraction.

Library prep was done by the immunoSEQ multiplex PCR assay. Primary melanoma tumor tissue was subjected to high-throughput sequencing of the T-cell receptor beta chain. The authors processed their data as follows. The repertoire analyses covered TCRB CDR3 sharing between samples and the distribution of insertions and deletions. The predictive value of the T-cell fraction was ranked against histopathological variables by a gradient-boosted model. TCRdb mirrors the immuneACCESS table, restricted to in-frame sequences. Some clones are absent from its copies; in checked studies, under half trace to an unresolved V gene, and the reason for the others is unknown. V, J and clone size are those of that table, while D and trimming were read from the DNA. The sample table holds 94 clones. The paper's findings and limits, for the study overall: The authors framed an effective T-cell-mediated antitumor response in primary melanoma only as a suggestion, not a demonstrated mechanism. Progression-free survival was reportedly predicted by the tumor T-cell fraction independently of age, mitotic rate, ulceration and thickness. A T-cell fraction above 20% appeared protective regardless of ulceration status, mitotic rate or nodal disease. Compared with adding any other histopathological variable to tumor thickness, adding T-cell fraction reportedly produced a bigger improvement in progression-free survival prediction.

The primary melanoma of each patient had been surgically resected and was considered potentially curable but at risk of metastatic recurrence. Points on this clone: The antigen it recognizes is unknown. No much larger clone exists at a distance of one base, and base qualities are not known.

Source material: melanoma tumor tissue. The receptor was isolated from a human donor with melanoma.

The sequenced DNA: TGCGCCAGCAGTGATCCGGGTGCTAATGAAAAACTGTTTTTT. Translation gives CASSDPGANEKLFF. This sequence uses TRBV10-2 and TRBJ1-4; the D segment cannot be called with confidence. V and J lose 3 bases and 3 bases, and a span of 8 bases separates them. From the germline V gene, CDR1 is WSHSY and CDR2 is SAAADI. Including the terminal cysteine and phenylalanine, the CDR3 comprises 14 residues. Only CDR3 DNA is held: 42 bases, read in frame from base 1.